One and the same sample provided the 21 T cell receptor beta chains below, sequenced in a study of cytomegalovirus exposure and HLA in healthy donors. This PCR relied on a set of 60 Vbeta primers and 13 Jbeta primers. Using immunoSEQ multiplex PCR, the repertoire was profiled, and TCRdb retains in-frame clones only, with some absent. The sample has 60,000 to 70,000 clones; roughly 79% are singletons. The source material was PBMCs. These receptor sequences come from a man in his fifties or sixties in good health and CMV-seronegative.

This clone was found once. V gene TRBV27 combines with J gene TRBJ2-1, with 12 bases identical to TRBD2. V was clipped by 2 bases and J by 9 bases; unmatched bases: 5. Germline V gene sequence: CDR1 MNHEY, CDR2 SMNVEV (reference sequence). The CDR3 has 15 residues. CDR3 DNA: TGTGCCAGCAGTTTAACTAGCGGGAGGAGTAGTGAGCAGTTCTTC. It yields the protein CASSLTSGRSSEQFF.

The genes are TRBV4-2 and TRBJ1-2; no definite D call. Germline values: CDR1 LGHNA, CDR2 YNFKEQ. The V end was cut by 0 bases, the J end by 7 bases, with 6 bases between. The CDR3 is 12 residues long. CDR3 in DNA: TGTGCCAGCAGCCAAGACGGTGCTGGCTACACCTTC. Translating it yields CASSQDGAGYTF.

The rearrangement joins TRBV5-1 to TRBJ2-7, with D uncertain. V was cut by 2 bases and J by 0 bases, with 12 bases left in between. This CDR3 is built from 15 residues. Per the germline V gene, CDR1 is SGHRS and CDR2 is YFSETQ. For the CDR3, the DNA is TGCGCCAGCAGCTTTAAAATGGAGCCCTCCTACGAGCAGTACTTC. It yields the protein CASSFKMEPSYEQYF.

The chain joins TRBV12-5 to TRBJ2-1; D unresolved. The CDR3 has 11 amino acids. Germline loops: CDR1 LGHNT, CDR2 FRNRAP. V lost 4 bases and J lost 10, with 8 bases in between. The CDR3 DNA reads TGTGCTAGTGGTTCTAATCGGGAGCAGTTCTTC. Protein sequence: CASGSNREQFF.

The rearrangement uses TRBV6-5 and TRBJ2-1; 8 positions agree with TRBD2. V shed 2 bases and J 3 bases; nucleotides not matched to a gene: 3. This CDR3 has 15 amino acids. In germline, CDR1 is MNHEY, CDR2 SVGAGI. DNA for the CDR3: TGTGCCAGCAGTTACGCGGGGGGCAGCTACAATGAGCAGTTCTTC. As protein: CASSYAGGSYNEQFF.

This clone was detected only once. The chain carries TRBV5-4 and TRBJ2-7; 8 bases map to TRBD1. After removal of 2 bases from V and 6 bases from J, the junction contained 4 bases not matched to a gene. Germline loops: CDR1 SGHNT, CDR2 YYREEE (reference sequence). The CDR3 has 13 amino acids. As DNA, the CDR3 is TGTGCCAGCAGCTTCGGGACAGGCGTCGAGCAGTACTTC. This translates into CASSFGTGVEQYF.

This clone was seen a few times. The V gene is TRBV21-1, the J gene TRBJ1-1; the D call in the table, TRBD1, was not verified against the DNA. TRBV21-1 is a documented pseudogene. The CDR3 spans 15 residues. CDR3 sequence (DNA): TGTGCCAGCAGCACCCAACAGGTGGTGAACACTGAAGCTTTCTTT. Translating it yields CASSTQQVVNTEAFF.

The CDR3 nucleotides read TGTGCCACCAGCAGAGATACCATGAGCGATACGCAGTATTTT. As protein: CATSRDTMSDTQYF. The V and J genes are TRBV15 and TRBJ2-3, with D hard to call. Germline CDR1 and CDR2: LNHNV and YYDKDF (reference sequence). Trimming took off 0 bases at V and 6 bases at J, with 10 bases between the two ends. The CDR3 length is 14 residues.

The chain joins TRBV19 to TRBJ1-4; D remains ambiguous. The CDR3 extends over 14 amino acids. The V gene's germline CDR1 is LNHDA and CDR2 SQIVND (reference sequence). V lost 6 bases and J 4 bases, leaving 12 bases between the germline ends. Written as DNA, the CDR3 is TGTGCCAGTAGGTTACAAGGAGGTAATGAAAAACTGTTTTTT. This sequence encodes CASRLQGGNEKLFF.

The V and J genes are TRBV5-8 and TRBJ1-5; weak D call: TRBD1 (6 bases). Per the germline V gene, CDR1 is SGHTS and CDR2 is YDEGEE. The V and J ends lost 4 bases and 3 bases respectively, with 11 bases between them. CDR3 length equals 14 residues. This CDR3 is CASSTGTFNQPQHF. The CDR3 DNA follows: TGTGCCAGCAGCACAGGGACATTCAATCAGCCCCAGCATTTT.

The CDR3: CASSLTGSSYNSPLHF. The CDR3 DNA follows: TGTGCCAGCAGTCTTACAGGGAGCTCCTATAATTCACCCCTCCACTTT. The V and J genes are TRBV28 and TRBJ1-6, with a weak D call TRBD1 (6 bases). The CDR3 covers 16 residues. The V gene's germline CDR1 is MDHEN and CDR2 SYDVKM. The V gene lost 5 bases and the J gene lost 0 bases, with 11 bases spanning the gap.

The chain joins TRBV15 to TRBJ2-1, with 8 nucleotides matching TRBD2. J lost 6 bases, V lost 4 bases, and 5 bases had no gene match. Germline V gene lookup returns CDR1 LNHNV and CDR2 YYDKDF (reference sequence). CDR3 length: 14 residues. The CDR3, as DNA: TGTGCCACCAGCACGAAAGGACTAGCCAATGAGCAGTTCTTC. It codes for CATSTKGLANEQFF.

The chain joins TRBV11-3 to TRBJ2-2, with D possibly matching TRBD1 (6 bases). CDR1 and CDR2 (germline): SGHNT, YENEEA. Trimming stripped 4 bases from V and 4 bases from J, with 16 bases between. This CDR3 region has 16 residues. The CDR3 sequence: CASSSPTGVATGELFF. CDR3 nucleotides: TGTGCCAGCAGCTCGCCGACAGGAGTCGCCACCGGGGAGCTGTTTTTT. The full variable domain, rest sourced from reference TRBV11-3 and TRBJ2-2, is EAGVVQSPRYKIIEKKQPVAFWCNPISGHNTLYWYLQNLGQGPELLIRYENEEAVDDSQLPKDRFSAERLKGVDSTLKIQPAELGDSAVYLCASSSPTGVATGELFFGEGSRLTVL.

The CDR3 DNA follows: TGTGCCAGCAGCTTATCGGGACAGCAAGAGACCCAGTACTTC. As protein: CASSLSGQQETQYF. The rearrangement uses TRBV7-2 and TRBJ2-5; 7 bases line up with TRBD1. V dropped 2 bases and J dropped 2; count of bases not matched to a gene: 2. The V gene's germline CDR1 is SGHTA and CDR2 FQGNSA. This CDR3 comprises 14 residues.

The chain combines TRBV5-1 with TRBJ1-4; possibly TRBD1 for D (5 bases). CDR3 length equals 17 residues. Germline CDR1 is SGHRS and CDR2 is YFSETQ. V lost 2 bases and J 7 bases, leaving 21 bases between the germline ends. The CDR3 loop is CASSLRGSGGEGEKLFF. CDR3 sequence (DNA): TGCGCCAGCAGCTTAAGAGGTTCCGGGGGAGAGGGTGAAAAACTGTTTTTT.

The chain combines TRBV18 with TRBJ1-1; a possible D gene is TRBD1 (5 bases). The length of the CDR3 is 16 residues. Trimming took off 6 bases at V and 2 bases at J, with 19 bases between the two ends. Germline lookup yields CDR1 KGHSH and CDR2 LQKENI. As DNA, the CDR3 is TGTGCCAGCTCCCCCAGCGAGGGGACTAAAAACACTGAAGCTTTCTTT. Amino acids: CASSPSEGTKNTEAFF.

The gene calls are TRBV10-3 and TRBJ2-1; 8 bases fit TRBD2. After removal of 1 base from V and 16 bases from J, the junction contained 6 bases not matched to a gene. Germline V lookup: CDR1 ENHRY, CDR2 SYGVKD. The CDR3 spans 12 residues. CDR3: CAISEFASGLFF. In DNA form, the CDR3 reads TGTGCCATCAGTGAGTTCGCTAGCGGGCTTTTCTTC.

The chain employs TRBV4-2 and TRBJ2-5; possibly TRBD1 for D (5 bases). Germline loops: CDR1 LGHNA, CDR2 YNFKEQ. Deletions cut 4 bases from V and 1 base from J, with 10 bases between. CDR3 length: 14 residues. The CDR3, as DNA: TGTGCCAGCAGCCTAGTTACAGGCCAAGAGACCCAGTACTTC. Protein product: CASSLVTGQETQYF.

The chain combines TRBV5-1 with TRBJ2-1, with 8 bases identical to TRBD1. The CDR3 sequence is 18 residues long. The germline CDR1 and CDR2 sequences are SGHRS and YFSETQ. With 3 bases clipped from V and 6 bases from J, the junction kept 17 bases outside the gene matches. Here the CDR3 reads CASSSTSGQGKGVNEQFF. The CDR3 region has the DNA TGCGCCAGCAGCTCAACCTCCGGACAGGGAAAGGGTGTCAATGAGCAGTTCTTC. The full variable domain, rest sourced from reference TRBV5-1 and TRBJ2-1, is KAGVTQTPRYLIKTRGQQVTLSCSPISGHRSVSWYQQTPGQGLQFLFEYFSETQRNKGNFPGRFSGRQFSNSRSEMNVSTLELGDSALYLCASSSTSGQGKGVNEQFFGPGTRLTVL.

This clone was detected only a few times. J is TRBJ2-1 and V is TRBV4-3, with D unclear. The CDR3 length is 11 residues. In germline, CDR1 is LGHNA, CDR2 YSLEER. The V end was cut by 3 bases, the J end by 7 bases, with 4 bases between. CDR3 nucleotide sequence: TGCGCCAGCAGCCAGAGGAATGAGCAGTTCTTC. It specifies CASSQRNEQFF.

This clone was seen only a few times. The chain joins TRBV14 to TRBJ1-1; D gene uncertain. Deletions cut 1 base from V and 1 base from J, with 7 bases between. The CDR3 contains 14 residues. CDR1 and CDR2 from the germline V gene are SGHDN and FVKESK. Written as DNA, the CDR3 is TGTGCCAGCAGCCAAGTGGCCCCGAACACTGAAGCTTTCTTT. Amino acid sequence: CASSQVAPNTEAFF.